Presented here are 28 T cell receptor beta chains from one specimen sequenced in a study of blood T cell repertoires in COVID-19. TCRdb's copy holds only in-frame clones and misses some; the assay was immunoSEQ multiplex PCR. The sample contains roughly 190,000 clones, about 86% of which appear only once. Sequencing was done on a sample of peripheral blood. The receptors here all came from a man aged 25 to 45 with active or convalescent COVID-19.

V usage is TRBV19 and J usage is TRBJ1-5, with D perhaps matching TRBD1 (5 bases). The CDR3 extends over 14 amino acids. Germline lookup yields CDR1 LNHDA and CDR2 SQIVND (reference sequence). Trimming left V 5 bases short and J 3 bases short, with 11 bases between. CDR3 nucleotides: TGTGCCAGTAGTGTCGACAGTTCCAATCAGCCCCAGCATTTT. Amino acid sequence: CASSVDSSNQPQHF.

The DNA of the CDR3 is TGTGCCACTTTCAGGGGCATGAACACTGAAGCTTTCTTT. Its translation: CATFRGMNTEAFF. The chain recombines TRBV19 with TRBJ1-1; D may be TRBD1 (6 bases). The CDR3 has 13 amino acids. The V end lost 10 bases, the J end lost 0 bases, and 12 bases lay between the germline ends. CDR1 and CDR2 from the germline V gene are LNHDA and SQIVND (reference sequence).

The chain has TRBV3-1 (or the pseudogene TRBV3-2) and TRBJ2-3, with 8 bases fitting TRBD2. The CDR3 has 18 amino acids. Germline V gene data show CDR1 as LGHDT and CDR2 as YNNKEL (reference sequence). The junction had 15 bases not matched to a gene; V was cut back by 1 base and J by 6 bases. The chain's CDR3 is CASSQGGPGRGFGDTQYF. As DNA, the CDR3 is TGTGCCAGCAGCCAAGGGGGCCCCGGGAGGGGGTTCGGGGATACGCAGTATTTT.

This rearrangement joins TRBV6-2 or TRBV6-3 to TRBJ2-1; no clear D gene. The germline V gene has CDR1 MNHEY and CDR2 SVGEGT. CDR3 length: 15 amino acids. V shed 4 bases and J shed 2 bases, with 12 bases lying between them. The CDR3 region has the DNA TGTGCCAGCAGTTCTTCACAAGAAACCTACAATGAGCAGTTCTTC. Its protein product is CASSSSQETYNEQFF.

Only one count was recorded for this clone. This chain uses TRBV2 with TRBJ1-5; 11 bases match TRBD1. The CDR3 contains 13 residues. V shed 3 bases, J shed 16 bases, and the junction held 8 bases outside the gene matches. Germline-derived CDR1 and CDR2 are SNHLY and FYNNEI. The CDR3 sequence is CASSEGQGGYSHF. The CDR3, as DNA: TGTGCCAGCAGTGAGGGACAGGGGGGGTACTCACATTTT.

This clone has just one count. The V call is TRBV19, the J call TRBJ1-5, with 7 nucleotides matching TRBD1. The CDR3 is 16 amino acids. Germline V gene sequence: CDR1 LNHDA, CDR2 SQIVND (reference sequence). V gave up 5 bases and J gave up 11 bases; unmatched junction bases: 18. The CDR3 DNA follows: TGTGCCAGTAGTCCCCCGGACAGGCTTGGGCTCGTATCCCAGCATTTT. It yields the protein CASSPPDRLGLVSQHF.

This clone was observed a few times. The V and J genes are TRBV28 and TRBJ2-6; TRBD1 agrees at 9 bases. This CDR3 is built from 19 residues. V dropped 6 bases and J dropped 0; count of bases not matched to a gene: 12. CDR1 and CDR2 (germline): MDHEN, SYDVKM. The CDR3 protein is CASRRFRQGGPSGANVLTF. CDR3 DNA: TGTGCCAGCAGACGATTCCGACAGGGGGGGCCCTCTGGGGCCAACGTCCTGACTTTC.

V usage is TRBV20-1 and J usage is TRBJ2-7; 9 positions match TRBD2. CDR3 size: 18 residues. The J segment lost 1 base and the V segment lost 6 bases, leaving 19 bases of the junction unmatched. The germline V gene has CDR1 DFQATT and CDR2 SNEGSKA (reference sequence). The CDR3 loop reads CSASSLRDRSGRSYEQYF. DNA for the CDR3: TGCAGTGCCAGTAGCCTACGAGACCGGAGCGGGAGGTCCTACGAGCAGTACTTC.

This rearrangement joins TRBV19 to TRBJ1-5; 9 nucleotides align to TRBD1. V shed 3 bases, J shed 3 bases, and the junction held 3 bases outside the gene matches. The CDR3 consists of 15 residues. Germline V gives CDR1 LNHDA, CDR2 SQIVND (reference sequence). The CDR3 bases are TGTGCCAGTAGTATTGAACAGGGGGCCAATCAGCCCCAGCATTTT. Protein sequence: CASSIEQGANQPQHF.

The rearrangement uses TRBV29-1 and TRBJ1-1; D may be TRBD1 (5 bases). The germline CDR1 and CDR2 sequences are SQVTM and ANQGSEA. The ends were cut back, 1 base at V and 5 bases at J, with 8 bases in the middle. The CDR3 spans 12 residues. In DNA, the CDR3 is TGCAGCGTTGAAGGGGGGAGGACTGAAGCTTTCTTT. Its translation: CSVEGGRTEAFF.

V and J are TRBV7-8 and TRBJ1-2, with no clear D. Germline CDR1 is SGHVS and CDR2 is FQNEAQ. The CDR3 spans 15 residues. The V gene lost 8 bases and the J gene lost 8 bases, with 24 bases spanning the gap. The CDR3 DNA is TGTGCCAGCGGACTAGGCAGGCCCTCTCCCTCCGGCTACACCTTC. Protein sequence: CASGLGRPSPSGYTF.

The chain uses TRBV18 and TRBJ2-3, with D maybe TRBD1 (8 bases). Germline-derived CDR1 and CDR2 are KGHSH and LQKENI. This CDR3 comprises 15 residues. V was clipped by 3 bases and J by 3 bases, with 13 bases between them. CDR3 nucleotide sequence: TGTGCCAGCTCACCGGCACAGGGGGGGACAGATACGCAGTATTTT. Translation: CASSPAQGGTDTQYF. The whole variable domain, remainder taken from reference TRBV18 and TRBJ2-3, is NAGVMQNPRHLVRRRGQEARLRCSPMKGHSHVYWYRQLPEEGLKFMVYLQKENIIDESGMPKERFSAEFPKEGPSILRIQQVVRGDSAAYFCASSPAQGGTDTQYFGPGTRLTVL.

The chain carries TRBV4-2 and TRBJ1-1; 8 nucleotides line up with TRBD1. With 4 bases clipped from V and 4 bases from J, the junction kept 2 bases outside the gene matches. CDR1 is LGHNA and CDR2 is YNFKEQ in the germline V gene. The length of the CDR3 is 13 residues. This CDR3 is CASSPQGATEAFF. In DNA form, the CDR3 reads TGTGCCAGCAGCCCTCAGGGGGCCACTGAAGCTTTCTTT.

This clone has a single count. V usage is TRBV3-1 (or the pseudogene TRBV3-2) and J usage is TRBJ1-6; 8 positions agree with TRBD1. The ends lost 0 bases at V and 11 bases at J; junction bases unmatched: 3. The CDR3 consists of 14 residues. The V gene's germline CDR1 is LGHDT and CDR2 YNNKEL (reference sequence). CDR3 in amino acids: CASSQEDRAPPLHF. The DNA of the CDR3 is TGTGCCAGCAGCCAAGAGGACAGGGCTCCACCCCTCCACTTT.

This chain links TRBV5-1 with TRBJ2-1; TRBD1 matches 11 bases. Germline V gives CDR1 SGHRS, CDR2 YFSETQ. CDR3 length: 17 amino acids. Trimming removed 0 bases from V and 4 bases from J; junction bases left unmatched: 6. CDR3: CASSLALGQGGYNEQFF. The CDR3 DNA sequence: TGCGCCAGCAGCTTGGCCTTGGGACAGGGGGGGTACAATGAGCAGTTCTTC.

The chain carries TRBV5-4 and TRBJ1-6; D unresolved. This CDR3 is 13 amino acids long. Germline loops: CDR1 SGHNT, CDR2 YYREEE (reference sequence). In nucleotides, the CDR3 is TGTGCGGCGCGGGGAACCTATAATTCACCCCTCCACTTT. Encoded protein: CAARGTYNSPLHF.

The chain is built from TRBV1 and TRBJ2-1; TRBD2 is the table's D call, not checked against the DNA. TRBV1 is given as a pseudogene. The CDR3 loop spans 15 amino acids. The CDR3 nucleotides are TGCACCAGCAGCCAAATTTGGGAGGGCCACAATGAGCAGTTCTTC. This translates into CTSSQIWEGHNEQFF.

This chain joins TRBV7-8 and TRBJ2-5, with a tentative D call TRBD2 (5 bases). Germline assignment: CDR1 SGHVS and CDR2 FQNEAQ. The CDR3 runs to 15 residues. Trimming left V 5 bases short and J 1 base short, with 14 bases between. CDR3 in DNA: TGTGCCAGCAGCCCTAGACGGGGTTCCCAAGAGACCCAGTACTTC. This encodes CASSPRRGSQETQYF.

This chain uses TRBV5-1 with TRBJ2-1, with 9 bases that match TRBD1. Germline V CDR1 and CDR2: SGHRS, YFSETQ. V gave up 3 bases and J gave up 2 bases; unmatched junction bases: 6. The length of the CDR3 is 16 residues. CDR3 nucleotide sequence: TGCGCCAGCAGCTGGACGGACAGGGGAACCTACAATGAGCAGTTCTTC. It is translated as CASSWTDRGTYNEQFF.

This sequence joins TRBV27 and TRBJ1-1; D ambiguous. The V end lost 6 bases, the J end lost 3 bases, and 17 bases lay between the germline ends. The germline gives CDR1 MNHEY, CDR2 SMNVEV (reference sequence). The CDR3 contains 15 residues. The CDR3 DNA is TGTGCCAGCAGCCTTATCAGGCCTACTGACACTGAAGCTTTCTTT. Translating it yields CASSLIRPTDTEAFF.

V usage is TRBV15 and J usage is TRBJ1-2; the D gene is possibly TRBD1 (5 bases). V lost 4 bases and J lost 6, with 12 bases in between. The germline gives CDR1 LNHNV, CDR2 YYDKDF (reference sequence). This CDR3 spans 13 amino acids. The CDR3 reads CATSTRKGDGYTF. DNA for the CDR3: TGTGCCACCAGCACACGGAAAGGGGATGGCTACACCTTC.

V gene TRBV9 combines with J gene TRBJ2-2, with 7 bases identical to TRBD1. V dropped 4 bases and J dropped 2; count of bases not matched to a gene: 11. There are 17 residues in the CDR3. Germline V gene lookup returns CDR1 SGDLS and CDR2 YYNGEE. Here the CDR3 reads CASSRPRDSPNTGELFF. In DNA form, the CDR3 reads TGTGCCAGCAGCAGGCCCCGGGACAGCCCCAACACCGGGGAGCTGTTTTTT. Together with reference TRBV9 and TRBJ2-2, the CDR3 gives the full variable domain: DSGVTQTPKHLITATGQRVTLRCSPRSGDLSVYWYQQSLDQGLQFLIQYYNGEERAKGNILERFSAQQFPDLHSELNLSSLELGDSALYFCASSRPRDSPNTGELFFGEGSRLTVL.

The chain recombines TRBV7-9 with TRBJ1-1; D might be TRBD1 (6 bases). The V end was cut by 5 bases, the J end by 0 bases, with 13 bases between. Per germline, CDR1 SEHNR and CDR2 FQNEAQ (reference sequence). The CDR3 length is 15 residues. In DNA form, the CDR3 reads TGTGCCAGCAGCCTCCTGGACAGCTTGAACACTGAAGCTTTCTTT. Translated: CASSLLDSLNTEAFF.

CDR3 region: CASSGNGNTIYF. Written as DNA, the CDR3 is TGTGCCAGCTCAGGGAATGGAAACACCATATATTTT. This chain links TRBV19 with TRBJ1-3; the D gene is possibly TRBD1 (5 bases). This CDR3 has 12 amino acids. V was cut by 9 bases and J by 3 bases, with 9 bases left in between. The germline gives CDR1 LNHDA, CDR2 SQIVND (reference sequence).

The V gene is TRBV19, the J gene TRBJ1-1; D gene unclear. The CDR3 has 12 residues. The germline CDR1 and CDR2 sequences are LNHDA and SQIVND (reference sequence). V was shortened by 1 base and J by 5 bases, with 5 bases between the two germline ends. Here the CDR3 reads CASSIVQTEAFF. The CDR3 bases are TGTGCCAGTAGTATAGTACAGACTGAAGCTTTCTTT.

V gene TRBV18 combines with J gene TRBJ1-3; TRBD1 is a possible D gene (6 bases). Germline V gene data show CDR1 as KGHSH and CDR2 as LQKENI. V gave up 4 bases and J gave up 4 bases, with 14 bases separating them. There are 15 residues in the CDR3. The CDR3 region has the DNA TGTGCCAGCTCACTGACGTTGGGACAAGGAAACACCATATATTTT. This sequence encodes CASSLTLGQGNTIYF.

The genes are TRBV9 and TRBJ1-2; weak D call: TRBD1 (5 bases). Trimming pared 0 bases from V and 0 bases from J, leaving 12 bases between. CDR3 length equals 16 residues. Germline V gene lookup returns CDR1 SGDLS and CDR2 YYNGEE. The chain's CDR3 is CASSVGYRSANYGYTF. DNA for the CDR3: TGTGCCAGCAGCGTAGGATACAGGTCAGCTAACTATGGCTACACCTTC.

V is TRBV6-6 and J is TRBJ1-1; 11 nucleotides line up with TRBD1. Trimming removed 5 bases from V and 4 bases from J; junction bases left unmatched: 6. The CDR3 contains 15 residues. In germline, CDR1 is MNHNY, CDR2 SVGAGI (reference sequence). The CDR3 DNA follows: TGTGCCAGCAGTCAGGACAGGGGGCCGGGCACTGAAGCTTTCTTT. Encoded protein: CASSQDRGPGTEAFF.